This entry concerns a single T cell receptor (beta chain). The sample belongs to a study of blood T cell repertoires in COVID-19. TCRdb keeps only in-frame clones here, not all; method: immunoSEQ multiplex PCR. This sample has roughly 120,000 clones; 84% occur once, and the top ten carry roughly 7.9%. The clonotype comes from a woman aged 80 or over with active or convalescent COVID-19. Sequenced input: peripheral blood.

CDR3: CATSDFAGIGYTF. The CDR3 DNA follows: TGTGCCACCAGTGATTTCGCAGGGATTGGCTACACCTTC. The V call is TRBV24-1, the J call TRBJ1-2; D might be TRBD1 (5 bases). V was trimmed by 1 base and J by 7 bases, leaving 9 bases between them. CDR1 is KGHDR and CDR2 is SFDVKD in the germline V gene. The CDR3 has 13 residues.